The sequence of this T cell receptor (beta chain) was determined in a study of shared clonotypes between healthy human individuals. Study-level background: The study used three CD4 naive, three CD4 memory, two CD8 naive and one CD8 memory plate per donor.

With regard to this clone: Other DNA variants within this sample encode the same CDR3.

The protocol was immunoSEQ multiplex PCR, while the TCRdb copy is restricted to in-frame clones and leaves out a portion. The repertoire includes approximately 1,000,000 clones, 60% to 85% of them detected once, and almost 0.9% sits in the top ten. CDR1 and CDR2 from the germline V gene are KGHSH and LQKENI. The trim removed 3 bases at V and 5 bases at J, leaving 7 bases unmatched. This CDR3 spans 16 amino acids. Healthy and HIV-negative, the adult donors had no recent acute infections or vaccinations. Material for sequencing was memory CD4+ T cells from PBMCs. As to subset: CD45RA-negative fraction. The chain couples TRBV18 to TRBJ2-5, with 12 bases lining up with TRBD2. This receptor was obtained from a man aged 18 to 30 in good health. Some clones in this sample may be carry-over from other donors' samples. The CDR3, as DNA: TGTGCCAGCTCACCGAGACTAGCGGGAGCAGGGGAGACCCAGTACTTC. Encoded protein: CASSPRLAGAGETQYF.